Here is one T cell receptor (beta chain) with its context. The antigen remains undetermined. These data originate in a study of Graves' ophthalmopathy and Graves' hyperthyroidism. Study-wide points: Blood shared most expanded thyroid clonotypes above 0.001 frequency. Sensitivity of roughly 88% and specificity of approximately 81% were achieved when a 13-signature model separated ophthalmopathy from stable hyperthyroidism.

The sequenced template was RNA, covering the TCR beta CDR3 region. Second-round multiplex PCR came after first-round RT-PCR with HTBI primers. Using its own MiXCR run on the multiplex PCR reads, TCRdb lists one record per CDR3 protein. The sample lists over 150,000 distinct CDR3 sequences, roughly two fifths occurring once. The material sequenced was peripheral blood. The TCR originated in a woman in her 40s with Graves' ophthalmopathy.

The CDR3 loop is CASSYSNGSGRNTIYF. The CDR3 nucleotides are TGTGCCAGCAGTTACTCGAACGGCTCAGGAAGAAACACCATATATTTT. The chain couples TRBV6-2 or TRBV6-3 to TRBJ1-3; D is ambiguous. Per germline, CDR1 MNHEY and CDR2 SVGEGT. The CDR3 runs 16 residues. Trimming removed 0 bases from V and 5 bases from J, with 14 bases in between.